This T cell receptor (beta chain) originates from a study of cytomegalovirus exposure and HLA in healthy donors. The CDR3 covers 15 residues. Germline CDR1 MNHNY, CDR2 SVGAGI (reference sequence). Trimming took 6 bases from V and 1 from J; bases not matched to a gene: 8. PCR primers comprised 60 Vbeta and 13 Jbeta primers. The repertoire was sequenced with immunoSEQ multiplex PCR; TCRdb's copy has only in-frame clones and lacks some. The sample lists 80,000 to 95,000 clones, about 73% occurring once. The sequenced sample consisted of PBMCs. This receptor was identified in a woman between 45 and 60 years old in good health and CMV-seropositive. The chain recombines TRBV6-6 with TRBJ2-7; 8 nucleotides match TRBD1. DNA of the CDR3: TGTGCCAGCAGGGGAGACAGGGGTGGATCCTACGAGCAGTACTTC. This translates into CASRGDRGGSYEQYF.